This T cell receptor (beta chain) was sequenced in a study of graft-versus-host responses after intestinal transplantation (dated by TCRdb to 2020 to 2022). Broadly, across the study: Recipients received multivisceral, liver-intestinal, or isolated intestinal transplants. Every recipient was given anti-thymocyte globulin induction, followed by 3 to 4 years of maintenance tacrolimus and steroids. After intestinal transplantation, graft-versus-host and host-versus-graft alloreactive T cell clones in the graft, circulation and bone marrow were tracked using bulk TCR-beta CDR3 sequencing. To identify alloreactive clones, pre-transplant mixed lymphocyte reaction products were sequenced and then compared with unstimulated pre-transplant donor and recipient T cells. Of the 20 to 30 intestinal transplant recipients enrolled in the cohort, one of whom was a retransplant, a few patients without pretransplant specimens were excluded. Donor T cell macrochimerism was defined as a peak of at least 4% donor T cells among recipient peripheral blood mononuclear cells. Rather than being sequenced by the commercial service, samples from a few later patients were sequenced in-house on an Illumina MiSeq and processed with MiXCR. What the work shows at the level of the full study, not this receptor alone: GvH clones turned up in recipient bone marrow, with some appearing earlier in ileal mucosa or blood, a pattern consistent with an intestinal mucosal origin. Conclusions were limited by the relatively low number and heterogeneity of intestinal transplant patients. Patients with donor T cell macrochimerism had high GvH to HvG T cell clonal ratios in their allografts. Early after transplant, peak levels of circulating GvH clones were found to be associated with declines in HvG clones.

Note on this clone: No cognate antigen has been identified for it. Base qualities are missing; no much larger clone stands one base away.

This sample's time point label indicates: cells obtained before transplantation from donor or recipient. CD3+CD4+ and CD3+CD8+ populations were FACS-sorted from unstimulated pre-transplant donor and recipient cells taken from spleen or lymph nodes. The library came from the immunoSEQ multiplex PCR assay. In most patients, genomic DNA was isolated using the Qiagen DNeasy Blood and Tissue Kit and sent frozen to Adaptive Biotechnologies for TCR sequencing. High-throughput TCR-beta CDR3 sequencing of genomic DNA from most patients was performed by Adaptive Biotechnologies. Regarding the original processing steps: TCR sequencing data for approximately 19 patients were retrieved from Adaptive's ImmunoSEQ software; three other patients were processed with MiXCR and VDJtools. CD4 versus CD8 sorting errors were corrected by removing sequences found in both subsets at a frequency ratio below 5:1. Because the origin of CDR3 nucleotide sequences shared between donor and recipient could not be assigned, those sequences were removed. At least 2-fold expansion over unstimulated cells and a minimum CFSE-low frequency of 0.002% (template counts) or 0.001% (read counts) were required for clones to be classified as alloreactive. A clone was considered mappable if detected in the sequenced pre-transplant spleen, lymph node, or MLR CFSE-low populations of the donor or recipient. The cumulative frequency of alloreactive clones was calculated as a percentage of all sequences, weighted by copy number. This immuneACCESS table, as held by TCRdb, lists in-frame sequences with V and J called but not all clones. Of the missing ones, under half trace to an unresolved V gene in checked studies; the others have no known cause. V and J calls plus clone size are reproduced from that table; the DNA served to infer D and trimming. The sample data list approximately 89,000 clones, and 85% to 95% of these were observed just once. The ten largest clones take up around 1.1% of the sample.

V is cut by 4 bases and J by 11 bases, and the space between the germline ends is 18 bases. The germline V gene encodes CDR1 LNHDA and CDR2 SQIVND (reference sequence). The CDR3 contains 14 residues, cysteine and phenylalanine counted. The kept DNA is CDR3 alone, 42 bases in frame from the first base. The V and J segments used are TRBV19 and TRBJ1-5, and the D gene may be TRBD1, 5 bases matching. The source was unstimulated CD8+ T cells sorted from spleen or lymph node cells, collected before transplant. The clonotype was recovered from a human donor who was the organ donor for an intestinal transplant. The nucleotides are TGTGCCAGTAGTACCTCACCTCCGGGGGGGGCCCAGCATTTT. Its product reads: CASSTSPPGGAQHF.